This T cell receptor beta chain came from a study of early T cells in non-severe SARS-CoV-2 infection (dated by TCRdb to the early 2020s). With respect to the entire study: Bulk RNA from unsorted whole blood was used for TCR sequencing, so alpha and beta chains could not be paired.

A case-control design nested within a healthcare worker cohort in London, UK, was used, with weekly nasopharyngeal swab PCR tests and blood sampling performed. Between 23 and 31 March 2020, the week of the UK lockdown, healthcare workers were enrolled and then followed up weekly for as long as 16 weeks. Worth noting for this clonotype: Its antigen has not been determined. No base quality values were provided; no much bigger clone lies one nucleotide off.

V lost 6 bases and J lost 4 bases; the stretch between them is 12 bases long. The cysteine opens and the phenylalanine closes a CDR3 of 13 amino acids. Only the CDR3 portion is preserved as DNA: 39 bases, with reading frame beginning at the first base. The germline V gene encodes CDR1 SNHLY and CDR2 FYNNEI. Broader findings and caveats from the paper: Matching against VDJdb was skewed toward anti-spike CD8 responses, likely underestimated virus-specific expansions, and missed private and CD4 specificities.

Libraries were made using 5' RACE. The sequencer listed for this sample is NextSeq 500. In the TCR library protocol, unique molecular identifiers were attached to individual cDNA molecules to correct for PCR bias and sequencing error. Both TCR alpha and beta chains were sequenced, and tight co-correlation was observed between alpha and beta sequence abundances in each sample. The published analysis was carried out like this. Decombinator V4 was used to annotate TCR sequences for V gene, J gene and CDR3. TCRs were defined as expanded if a significant change between any two time points was detected under a Poisson model with p below 0.0001. TCR abundances were normalised to the total number of TCRs sequenced per sample and were expressed as counts per million. TRAV1-2 paired with TRAJ12, TRAJ20 or TRAJ33 defined MAIT TCRs, while TRAV10 paired with TRAJ18 defined iNKT TCRs. VDJdb, accessed on 1 November 2021, was searched for TCRs annotated for CMV, EBV and SARS-CoV-2, and TCRs annotated for more than one antigen were excluded. Using fastp at Q25 and MiXCR, TCRdb reprocessed the public reads and kept productive beta chains. Merged by CDR3 protein, the rows form single entries marked with the most common genes and DNA. In this record, the V and J calls reflect TCRdb's handling and not the investigators' own analysis. Within this sample are tens of thousands of distinct CDR3 sequences, with roughly an eighth of them counted one time only. Approximately 6.5% of the sample comes from the top ten.

This receptor was identified in an adult who was a healthcare worker with PCR-confirmed SARS-CoV-2 infection or an uninfected control (not recorded which). Recombination connected TRBV2 to TRBJ1-1; a tentative D call is TRBD1 (6 bases match). Sequenced: whole blood. The DNA sequence is given as TGTGCCAGCAGCTCAGGGGCGAGCACTGAAGCTTTCTTT. Protein translation: CASSSGASTEAFF. This CDR3, with the reference TRBV2 and TRBJ1-1 proteins standing in past its ends, gives the full variable domain EPEVTQTPSHQVTQMGQEVILRCVPISNHLYFYWYRQILGQKVEFLVSFYNNEISEKSEIFDDQFSVERPDGSNFTLKIRSTKLEDSAMYFCASSSGASTEAFFGQGTRLTVV.